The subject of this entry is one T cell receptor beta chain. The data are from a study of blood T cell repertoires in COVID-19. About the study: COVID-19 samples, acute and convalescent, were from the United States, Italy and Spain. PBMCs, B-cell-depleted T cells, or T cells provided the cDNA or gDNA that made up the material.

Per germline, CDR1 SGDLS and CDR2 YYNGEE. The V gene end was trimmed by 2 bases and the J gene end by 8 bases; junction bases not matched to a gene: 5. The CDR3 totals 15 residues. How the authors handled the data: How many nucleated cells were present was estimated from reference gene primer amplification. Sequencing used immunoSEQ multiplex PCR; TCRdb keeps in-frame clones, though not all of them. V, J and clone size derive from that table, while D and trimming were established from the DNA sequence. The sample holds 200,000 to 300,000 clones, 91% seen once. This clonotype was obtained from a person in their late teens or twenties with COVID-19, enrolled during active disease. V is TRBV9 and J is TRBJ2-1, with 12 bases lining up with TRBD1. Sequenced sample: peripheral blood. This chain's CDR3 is CASSVQGQGADEQFF. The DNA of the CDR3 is TGTGCCAGCAGCGTCCAGGGACAGGGGGCCGATGAGCAGTTCTTC.